One and the same sample provided the 9 T cell receptor beta chains below, sequenced in a study of graft-versus-host responses after intestinal transplantation (dated by TCRdb to the early 2020s). Libraries were made using the immunoSEQ multiplex PCR assay. In its TCRdb copy, this immuneACCESS table keeps in-frame sequences only and misses some clones. Where compared with another copy, unresolved V genes explain less than half of these, and the others have no known cause. The sample records under 15,000 clones, just over 35% of which are singletons. The ten largest make up under 2.5% of the sample. Interpreted using the paper, the time point label stands for: cells obtained before transplantation from donor or recipient. Mixed lymphocyte reactions plated some 200,000 CFSE-labeled pre-transplant responders with some 200,000 irradiated violet-dye-labeled stimulators and were cultured for approximately six days.

Sequencing was performed on alloreactive CD8+ T cells from a mixed lymphocyte reaction culture, taken before intestinal transplant. In the paper's terms, the cell subset or site label means: CFSE-low proliferating T cells sorted from roughly 6-day pre-transplant mixed lymphocyte reaction (GvH or HvG direction). The receptors were sampled from a human patient who received an intestinal transplant.

The chain carries TRBV4-1 and TRBJ1-5, with D uncertain. Germline V lookup: CDR1 MGHRA, CDR2 YSYEKL. V lost 1 base and J lost 0, with 13 bases in between. The CDR3 is 17 residues long. CDR3 residues: CASSQGAAQNSNQPQHF. CDR3 nucleotide sequence: TGCGCCAGCAGCCAAGGGGCCGCACAAAATAGCAATCAGCCCCAGCATTTT.

This clone has only a few counts. The chain uses TRBV5-6 and TRBJ2-1, with 7 bases that match TRBD2. The V segment lost 6 bases and the J segment 4 bases; nucleotides outside the gene matches: 7. This CDR3 has 14 residues. CDR1 SGHDT and CDR2 YYEEEE come from the germline V gene. The CDR3, as DNA: TGTGCCAGCACCGTCGCGGGGGTTTACAATGAGCAGTTCTTC. This gives the protein CASTVAGVYNEQFF.

This clone was recorded a few times. The J gene is TRBJ2-5, the V gene TRBV12-5; TRBD1 aligns across 8 bases. Germline V lookup: CDR1 LGHNT, CDR2 FRNRAP. V lost 6 bases to trimming and J lost 3 bases; unmatched junction nucleotides: 9. This CDR3 contains 15 residues. Here the CDR3 reads CASGRLYRGEETQYF. CDR3 nucleotides: TGTGCTAGTGGCCGGCTGTACAGGGGGGAAGAGACCCAGTACTTC.

The rearrangement uses TRBV9 and TRBJ1-4, with 8 bases fitting TRBD1. V was pared by 3 bases and J by 8 bases, with 9 bases of the junction left unmatched. The CDR3 is 15 amino acids. CDR1 and CDR2 (germline): SGDLS, YYNGEE. The CDR3 loop reads CASSAYRGENEKLFF. DNA of the CDR3: TGTGCCAGCAGCGCTTACAGGGGGGAGAACGAAAAACTGTTTTTT.

This clone has only a few counts. This chain connects TRBV4-1 to TRBJ1-2, with D maybe TRBD1 (6 bases). The V end was cut by 8 bases, the J end by 7 bases, with 14 bases between. The CDR3 runs to 12 residues. Germline CDR1 is MGHRA and CDR2 is YSYEKL. CDR3 sequence: CASRGGAPGYTF. CDR3 DNA: TGCGCCAGCCGGGGGGGGGCGCCTGGCTACACCTTC.

This clone showed up just a few times. The V gene is TRBV27, the J gene TRBJ2-3, with D unclear. The CDR3 contains 13 residues. Germline CDR1 MNHEY, CDR2 SMNVEV (reference sequence). Trimming took 5 bases from V and 2 from J, leaving 8 bases between them. CDR3 sequence: CASSPLYTDTQYF. CDR3 in DNA: TGTGCCAGCAGTCCCCTTTACACAGATACGCAGTATTTT.

This clone has more than one count but fewer than ten. The V and J genes are TRBV19 and TRBJ1-1; D is perhaps TRBD1 (5 bases). Germline CDR1 is LNHDA and CDR2 is SQIVND (reference sequence). V was shortened by 6 bases and J by 4 bases, with 9 bases between the two germline ends. The CDR3 is 12 amino acids. This CDR3 reads CASRLGGTEAFF. In DNA, the CDR3 is TGTGCCAGTAGGCTCGGGGGCACTGAAGCTTTCTTT.

The chain has TRBV7-6 and TRBJ2-7; 8 nucleotides agree with TRBD2. J gave up 3 bases and V 5 bases, and 9 bases lay outside the gene matches. The CDR3 is made up of 15 amino acids. The V gene's germline CDR1 is SGHVS and CDR2 FNYEAQ. CDR3 loop: CASSPGTSQLYEQYF. Here the CDR3 DNA reads TGTGCCAGCAGCCCCGGGACTAGTCAACTCTACGAGCAGTACTTC.

This sequence joins TRBV7-8 and TRBJ2-2, with TRBD2 matching 15 bases. CDR1 is SGHVS and CDR2 is FQNEAQ in the germline V gene. Trimming took 3 bases from V and 2 from J; bases not matched to a gene: 7. The CDR3 spans 19 residues. CDR3 nucleotide sequence: TGTGCCAGCAGCTTCCGGTGGACTAGCGGGGGGGAAAACACCGGGGAGCTGTTTTTT. This codes for CASSFRWTSGGENTGELFF.